What follows are 19 T cell receptor beta chains derived from one specimen sequenced in a study of blood T cell repertoires in COVID-19. Here immunoSEQ multiplex PCR was the method, and the copy in TCRdb shows in-frame clones only, minus some. The sample consists of some 130,000 clones, 60% to 75% of them appearing once. Sequenced material: peripheral blood. Every receptor here comes from a woman between 65 and 79 years old with acute or convalescent COVID-19.

The chain employs TRBV5-4 and TRBJ2-5; TRBD1 aligns across 8 bases. The CDR3 has 16 amino acids. Unmatched junction bases numbered 9, after V lost 3 bases and J lost 2 bases. The germline V gene encodes CDR1 SGHNT and CDR2 YYREEE (reference sequence). CDR3 sequence reads: CASSSGQGLLQETQYF. In DNA form, the CDR3 reads TGTGCCAGCAGCTCAGGACAGGGCCTCTTACAAGAGACCCAGTACTTC.

This clone showed up just once. The V and J genes are TRBV5-1 and TRBJ2-4, with D possibly matching TRBD1 (6 bases). The CDR3 spans 15 residues. V lost 3 bases and J lost 4, with 14 bases in between. Germline values: CDR1 SGHRS, CDR2 YFSETQ. The CDR3 region is CASSWDTGPKNIQYF. In nucleotides, the CDR3 is TGCGCCAGCAGCTGGGACACCGGACCAAAAAACATTCAGTACTTC.

Only a few counts were recorded for this clone. The CDR3 sequence: CASSEPLPGHGYTF. Written as DNA, the CDR3 is TGTGCCAGCAGTGAACCCCTCCCAGGGCATGGCTACACCTTC. This chain connects TRBV2 to TRBJ1-2; D perhaps matches TRBD1 (5 bases). The germline V gene encodes CDR1 SNHLY and CDR2 FYNNEI. V was shortened by 2 bases and J by 6 bases, with 13 bases between the two germline ends. This CDR3 is 14 amino acids long.

The chain couples TRBV6-1 to TRBJ1-6, with 11 bases identical to TRBD1. The CDR3 totals 17 residues. The junction had 1 base not matched to a gene; V was cut back by 1 base and J by 2 bases. CDR1 is MNHNS, CDR2 SASEGT, per germline. In DNA, the CDR3 is TGTGCCAGCAGTGAAGTGGGACAGGGGGCCTATAATTCACCCCTCCACTTT. It codes for CASSEVGQGAYNSPLHF.

The rearrangement uses TRBV7-2 and TRBJ2-2, with 10 bases that match TRBD2. J gave up 2 bases and V 4 bases, and 7 bases lay outside the gene matches. This CDR3 has 17 residues. Germline V lookup: CDR1 SGHTA, CDR2 FQGNSA. The CDR3 DNA reads TGTGCCAGCAGCTCCCCCATAGCGGGGGGAAACACCGGGGAGCTGTTTTTT. Amino acid sequence: CASSSPIAGGNTGELFF. Complete variable domain (other parts from reference TRBV7-2 and TRBJ2-2): GAGVSQSPSNKVTEKGKDVELRCDPISGHTALYWYRQSLGQGLEFLIYFQGNSAPDKSGLPSDRFSAERTGGSVSTLTIQRTQQEDSAVYLCASSSPIAGGNTGELFFGEGSRLTVL.

V is TRBV19 and J is TRBJ1-5; 9 bases agree with TRBD1. The CDR3 covers 18 residues. Germline CDR1 LNHDA, CDR2 SQIVND (reference sequence). J gave up 0 bases and V 6 bases, and 12 bases lay outside the gene matches. Written as DNA, the CDR3 is TGTGCCAGTAGGAACAGGGGGCCCTCCCTTCATAGCAATCAGCCCCAGCATTTT. It specifies CASRNRGPSLHSNQPQHF.

The chain employs TRBV11-2 and TRBJ2-3, with 13 bases identical to TRBD2. Germline V gives CDR1 SGHAT, CDR2 FQNNGV. The CDR3 is made up of 17 amino acids. V lost 5 bases, J lost 5 bases, and 10 bases stayed unmatched. CDR3 bases: TGTGCCAGCAGCACAACCGGGACTAGCGGGGTCGGAGATACGCAGTATTTT. Residues: CASSTTGTSGVGDTQYF.

This chain uses TRBV19 with TRBJ2-2; perhaps TRBD1 as D (5 bases). The germline CDR1 and CDR2 sequences are LNHDA and SQIVND (reference sequence). The CDR3 totals 14 residues. Trimming took off 7 bases at V and 6 bases at J, with 15 bases between the two ends. The CDR3 loop is CASNDRNSAGELFF. DNA of the CDR3: TGTGCCAGTAACGACAGAAATTCCGCCGGGGAGCTGTTTTTT. The whole variable domain, remainder taken from reference TRBV19 and TRBJ2-2, is DGGITQSPKYLFRKEGQNVTLSCEQNLNHDAMYWYRQDPGQGLRLIYYSQIVNDFQKGDIAEGYSVSREKKESFPLTVTSAQKNPTAFYLCASNDRNSAGELFFGEGSRLTVL.

This chain connects TRBV11-2 to TRBJ1-2, with 7 bases aligning to TRBD1. Trimming took 1 base from V and 3 from J; bases not matched to a gene: 8. The CDR3 runs to 16 residues. CDR1 and CDR2 from the germline V gene are SGHAT and FQNNGV. The CDR3 nucleotides read TGTGCCAGCAGCTTAGGGGCGACAGGGTGGGACTATGGCTACACCTTC. Amino acid sequence: CASSLGATGWDYGYTF.

The rearrangement joins TRBV7-8 to TRBJ2-3, with 7 bases identical to TRBD1. In germline, CDR1 is SGHVS, CDR2 FQNEAQ. The CDR3 spans 14 residues. Trimming took 3 bases from V and 6 from J; bases not matched to a gene: 6. The CDR3 bases are TGTGCCAGCAGCTTGTCCGAGGGGGCTGATACGCAGTATTTT. The encoded protein is CASSLSEGADTQYF. Drawing the rest from reference TRBV7-8 and TRBJ2-3, the complete variable domain is GAGVSQSPRYKVAKRGQDVALRCDPISGHVSLFWYQQALGQGPEFLTYFQNEAQLDKSGLPSDRFFAERPEGSVSTLKIQRTQQEDSAVYLCASSLSEGADTQYFGPGTRLTVL.

This clone appeared a single time. This chain uses TRBV19 with TRBJ2-7; 7 bases are shared with TRBD1. The CDR3 spans 16 residues. Germline V gene lookup returns CDR1 LNHDA and CDR2 SQIVND (reference sequence). The junction had 10 bases not matched to a gene; V was cut back by 4 bases and J by 1 base. CDR3 loop: CASSTNRGAASYEQYF. DNA for the CDR3: TGTGCCAGTAGTACCAACAGGGGTGCGGCATCCTACGAGCAGTACTTC. Supplemented by reference TRBV19 and TRBJ2-7, the full variable domain reads DGGITQSPKYLFRKEGQNVTLSCEQNLNHDAMYWYRQDPGQGLRLIYYSQIVNDFQKGDIAEGYSVSREKKESFPLTVTSAQKNPTAFYLCASSTNRGAASYEQYFGPGTRLTVT.

J is TRBJ1-1 and V is TRBV28; D possibly corresponds to TRBD1 (5 bases). CDR3 length: 14 residues. V gave up 5 bases and J gave up 11 bases, with 21 bases separating them. In germline, CDR1 is MDHEN, CDR2 SYDVKM. CDR3 in amino acids: CASSPPFRDRQAFF. As DNA, the CDR3 is TGTGCCAGCAGTCCGCCTTTCCGTGATAGACAGGCTTTCTTT.

J is TRBJ1-6 and V is TRBV6-2 or TRBV6-3; possible D gene TRBD1, 6 bases. This CDR3 region has 17 residues. The ends were cut back, 2 bases at V and 1 base at J, with 12 bases in the middle. Germline V gene sequence: CDR1 MNHEY, CDR2 SVGEGT. CDR3 DNA sequence: TGTGCCAGCAGTTACCGACAGGAGAGGTCCTATAATTCACCCCTCCACTTT. This translates into CASSYRQERSYNSPLHF.

This clone was observed a single time. CDR3 in DNA: TGCGCCAGCAGCGTGGAGGGGGCGGGTGGCTACACCTTC. It encodes CASSVEGAGGYTF. The V and J genes are TRBV5-1 and TRBJ1-2; 7 bases align to TRBD1. Germline V lookup: CDR1 SGHRS, CDR2 YFSETQ. The CDR3 extends over 13 amino acids. Germline trimming cut 4 bases from V and 7 bases from J; bases unmatched to any gene: 7. Based on the CDR3 plus reference TRBV5-1 and TRBJ1-2, the full variable domain is KAGVTQTPRYLIKTRGQQVTLSCSPISGHRSVSWYQQTPGQGLQFLFEYFSETQRNKGNFPGRFSGRQFSNSRSEMNVSTLELGDSALYLCASSVEGAGGYTFGSGTRLTVV.

This clone has a single count. V and J are TRBV27 and TRBJ2-7; 7 bases agree with TRBD1. V dropped 6 bases and J dropped 2; count of bases not matched to a gene: 7. Germline lookup yields CDR1 MNHEY and CDR2 SMNVEV (reference sequence). The CDR3 is 14 amino acids. CDR3 sequence: CASSMTGLPYEQYF. The CDR3 coding sequence is TGTGCCAGCAGCATGACAGGGCTCCCCTACGAGCAGTACTTC.

About this clone: Within the sample, other DNA sequences also encode this same CDR3. V is TRBV18 and J is TRBJ1-1; a weak D match, TRBD1 (6 bases). V lost 3 bases and J lost 0, with 11 bases in between. The CDR3 loop spans 15 amino acids. Germline V CDR1 and CDR2: KGHSH, LQKENI. CDR3 loop: CASSPPTGLNTEAFF. The CDR3 nucleotides read TGTGCCAGCTCACCCCCGACAGGTTTGAACACTGAAGCTTTCTTT. The full variable domain, with the rest looked up from reference TRBV18 and TRBJ1-1, is NAGVMQNPRHLVRRRGQEARLRCSPMKGHSHVYWYRQLPEEGLKFMVYLQKENIIDESGMPKERFSAEFPKEGPSILRIQQVVRGDSAAYFCASSPPTGLNTEAFFGQGTRLTVV.

V gene TRBV2 combines with J gene TRBJ2-6; D not certain. CDR1 and CDR2 (germline): SNHLY, FYNNEI. This CDR3 has 13 amino acids. V lost 5 bases, J lost 0 bases, and 2 bases lay in between. The CDR3 nucleotides are TGTGCCAGCAGTCTCTCTGGGGCCAACGTCCTGACTTTC. Translation: CASSLSGANVLTF.

This rearrangement joins TRBV11-2 to TRBJ2-2, with D perhaps matching TRBD2 (5 bases). Trimming left V 5 bases short and J 0 bases short, with 13 bases between. The CDR3 sequence is 16 residues long. CDR1 is SGHAT, CDR2 FQNNGV, per germline. CDR3 in DNA: TGTGCCAGCAGCGTCTGGACTGGACCGAACACCGGGGAGCTGTTTTTT. Translating it yields CASSVWTGPNTGELFF. Full variable domain (missing parts from reference TRBV11-2 and TRBJ2-2): EAGVAQSPRYKIIEKRQSVAFWCNPISGHATLYWYQQILGQGPKLLIQFQNNGVVDDSQLPKDRFSAERLKGVDSTLKIQPAKLEDSAVYLCASSVWTGPNTGELFFGEGSRLTVL.

The rearrangement uses TRBV6-5 and TRBJ2-5, with D possibly TRBD2 on 5 matching bases. There are 13 residues in the CDR3. The germline V gene has CDR1 MNHEY and CDR2 SVGAGI. V gave up 2 bases and J gave up 3 bases, with 7 bases separating them. The CDR3 is CASSYGRKETQYF. Here the CDR3 DNA reads TGTGCCAGCAGTTACGGGAGAAAAGAGACCCAGTACTTC.